This is a list of T cell receptor beta chains from one sample in a study of cytomegalovirus exposure and HLA in healthy donors. Measured with immunoSEQ multiplex PCR; TCRdb has only the in-frame clones, and not every one. Here the sample spans 140,000 to 150,000 clones, roughly 68% being singletons. Sequencing input: PBMCs. These receptors originate from a man aged 55 to 70 in good health and CMV-seronegative. The CDR3 runs from the conserved cysteine through the conserved F or W. Each record gives: D gene, clone size, J gene, V gene, CDR3 protein, CDR3 DNA. The D gene is left open where the match is weak. Clone size is stated in some rows and not others, as once, few, many or a class when expanded.

d_call: TRBD1; clone_size: NA; j_call: TRBJ2-7; v_call: TRBV7-9; cdr3_aa: CASSLTGVPTYEQYF; cdr3_nt: TGTGCCAGCAGCCTGACAGGGGTCCCCACCTACGAGCAGTACTTC
d_call: TRBD2; clone_size: once; j_call: TRBJ2-5; v_call: TRBV7-8; cdr3_aa: CASSSGLAGAQVETQYF; cdr3_nt: TGTGCCAGCAGCTCGGGACTAGCGGGAGCGCAGGTAGAGACCCAGTACTTC
d_call: TRBD1; clone_size: few; j_call: TRBJ2-7; v_call: TRBV25-1; cdr3_aa: CASSEVGAGQGSYEQYF; cdr3_nt: TGTGCCAGCAGTGAAGTTGGCGCAGGACAGGGGTCCTACGAGCAGTACTTC
d_call: NA; clone_size: few; j_call: TRBJ1-1; v_call: TRBV5-1; cdr3_aa: CASSLAPAGPDTEAFF; cdr3_nt: TGCGCCAGCAGCTTGGCCCCTGCAGGCCCGGACACTGAAGCTTTCTTT
d_call: NA; clone_size: few; j_call: TRBJ2-7; v_call: TRBV5-4; cdr3_aa: CASSPTGYEQYF; cdr3_nt: TGTGCCAGCAGCCCTACAGGGTACGAGCAGTACTTC
d_call: NA; clone_size: few; j_call: TRBJ2-1; v_call: TRBV28; cdr3_aa: CASSLRERYNEQFF; cdr3_nt: TGTGCCAGCAGTTTACGGGAGAGATACAATGAGCAGTTCTTC
d_call: TRBD1; clone_size: NA; j_call: TRBJ2-3; v_call: TRBV13; cdr3_aa: CASSRPDRGWDTQYF; cdr3_nt: TGTGCCAGCAGCCGACCCGACAGGGGTTGGGATACGCAGTATTTT
d_call: NA; clone_size: NA; j_call: TRBJ1-2; v_call: TRBV7-9; cdr3_aa: CASSLLGGAIYGYTF; cdr3_nt: TGTGCCAGCAGCTTATTGGGAGGGGCGATCTATGGCTACACCTTC
d_call: NA; clone_size: NA; j_call: TRBJ1-2; v_call: TRBV29-1; cdr3_aa: CSVGTFMDHQGDYGYPF; cdr3_nt: TGCAGCGTTGGTACCTTCATGGACCACCAAGGGGACTATGGCTACCCCTTC
d_call: NA; clone_size: NA; j_call: TRBJ2-7; v_call: TRBV4-3; cdr3_aa: CASSPHGSYEQYF; cdr3_nt: TGCGCCAGCAGCCCTCACGGCTCCTACGAGCAGTACTTC
d_call: NA; clone_size: NA; j_call: TRBJ1-5; v_call: TRBV7-2; cdr3_aa: CASSLIQGSQPQHF; cdr3_nt: TGTGCCAGCAGCTTAATCCAGGGGAGTCAGCCCCAGCATTTT
d_call: TRBD2; clone_size: once; j_call: TRBJ2-7; v_call: TRBV5-1; cdr3_aa: CASSSRTSGRGEQYF; cdr3_nt: TGCGCCAGCAGCTCGCGGACTAGCGGGAGGGGGGAGCAGTACTTC
d_call: NA; clone_size: NA; j_call: TRBJ1-1; v_call: TRBV29-1; cdr3_aa: CSVGGVPGYTEAFF; cdr3_nt: TGCAGCGTCGGGGGGGTTCCGGGGTACACTGAAGCTTTCTTT
d_call: NA; clone_size: few; j_call: TRBJ1-4; v_call: TRBV6-5; cdr3_aa: CASSYSGRGDEKLFF; cdr3_nt: TGTGCCAGCAGTTACTCGGGCAGGGGCGACGAAAAACTGTTTTTT
d_call: NA; clone_size: NA; j_call: TRBJ1-1; v_call: TRBV28; cdr3_aa: CASSQGLTEAFF; cdr3_nt: TGTGCCAGCAGTCAGGGGTTAACTGAAGCTTTCTTT
d_call: NA; clone_size: NA; j_call: TRBJ1-1; v_call: TRBV29-1; cdr3_aa: CSVRPTVTNTEAFF; cdr3_nt: TGCAGCGTTCGCCCGACAGTGACGAACACTGAAGCTTTCTTT
d_call: NA; clone_size: NA; j_call: TRBJ2-7; v_call: TRBV7-3; cdr3_aa: CASSLDGGSSYEQYF; cdr3_nt: TGTGCCAGCAGCCTCGATGGGGGCAGCTCCTACGAGCAGTACTTC
d_call: TRBD1; clone_size: NA; j_call: TRBJ2-7; v_call: TRBV5-6; cdr3_aa: CASSLGGQGYEQYF; cdr3_nt: TGTGCCAGCAGCTTGGGTGGACAGGGCTACGAGCAGTACTTC
d_call: NA; clone_size: NA; j_call: TRBJ1-4; v_call: TRBV7-9; cdr3_aa: CASSLEFRNNEKLFF; cdr3_nt: TGTGCCAGCAGCTTAGAGTTCAGAAATAATGAAAAACTGTTTTTT
d_call: NA; clone_size: NA; j_call: TRBJ2-1; v_call: TRBV2; cdr3_aa: CASSVERVVSYNEQFF; cdr3_nt: TGTGCCAGCAGTGTTGAGCGGGTCGTCTCCTACAATGAGCAGTTCTTC
d_call: NA; clone_size: NA; j_call: TRBJ2-6; v_call: TRBV27; cdr3_aa: CASRLRTEYSGANVLTF; cdr3_nt: TGTGCCAGCCGACTACGGACGGAATACTCTGGGGCCAACGTCCTGACTTTC
d_call: TRBD2; clone_size: NA; j_call: TRBJ2-1; v_call: TRBV27; cdr3_aa: CASSSTRLALYNEQFF; cdr3_nt: TGTGCCAGCAGTTCTACTAGACTAGCGCTCTACAATGAGCAGTTCTTC
d_call: NA; clone_size: few; j_call: TRBJ2-3; v_call: TRBV6-5; cdr3_aa: CASRAAASWADTQYF; cdr3_nt: TGTGCCAGCAGGGCAGCGGCTAGCTGGGCAGATACGCAGTATTTT
d_call: NA; clone_size: NA; j_call: TRBJ1-1; v_call: TRBV6-5; cdr3_aa: CASSRRQTNTEAFF; cdr3_nt: TGTGCCAGCAGCCGTCGACAGACGAACACTGAAGCTTTCTTT
d_call: TRBD2; clone_size: few; j_call: TRBJ2-5; v_call: TRBV11-2; cdr3_aa: CAVGASGTPRETQYF; cdr3_nt: TGTGCCGTAGGAGCTAGCGGGACTCCCCGGGAGACCCAGTACTTC
d_call: TRBD2; clone_size: NA; j_call: TRBJ2-3; v_call: TRBV29-1; cdr3_aa: CSVLNSGRRDTQYF; cdr3_nt: TGCAGCGTGCTAAATAGCGGGAGGAGGGATACGCAGTATTTT
d_call: TRBD2; clone_size: NA; j_call: TRBJ2-2; v_call: TRBV5-1; cdr3_aa: CASSLDARTSGSRNRPGELFF; cdr3_nt: TGCGCCAGCAGCTTGGATGCCCGGACTAGCGGGAGTCGGAACCGTCCCGGGGAGCTGTTTTTT
d_call: NA; clone_size: NA; j_call: TRBJ2-3; v_call: TRBV27; cdr3_aa: CASSFGPLVDTQYF; cdr3_nt: TGTGCCAGCAGTTTTGGGCCCCTGGTGGATACGCAGTATTTT
d_call: NA; clone_size: NA; j_call: TRBJ2-5; v_call: TRBV10-2; cdr3_aa: CASLGEAGVTQYF; cdr3_nt: TGCGCCAGCCTCGGCGAGGCCGGGGTGACCCAGTACTTC
d_call: NA; clone_size: NA; j_call: TRBJ2-5; v_call: TRBV6-6; cdr3_aa: CASSARSTQETQYF; cdr3_nt: TGTGCCAGCAGTGCGCGGTCCACTCAAGAGACCCAGTACTTC
d_call: NA; clone_size: few; j_call: TRBJ1-2; v_call: TRBV28; cdr3_aa: CASSLGSGRGGYTF; cdr3_nt: TGTGCCAGCAGTTTGGGTTCAGGGAGGGGTGGCTACACCTTC
d_call: NA; clone_size: few; j_call: TRBJ2-1; v_call: TRBV19; cdr3_aa: CASSIEQVGYNEQFF; cdr3_nt: TGTGCCAGTAGTATAGAACAGGTCGGCTACAATGAGCAGTTCTTC
d_call: NA; clone_size: once; j_call: TRBJ2-7; v_call: TRBV28; cdr3_aa: CASSFQGAHHEQYF; cdr3_nt: TGTGCCAGCAGTTTTCAAGGGGCCCACCACGAGCAGTACTTC
d_call: NA; clone_size: NA; j_call: TRBJ2-7; v_call: TRBV7-3; cdr3_aa: CASSFSPIYEQYF; cdr3_nt: TGTGCCAGCAGCTTTAGCCCCATATACGAGCAGTACTTC
d_call: NA; clone_size: NA; j_call: TRBJ2-7; v_call: TRBV5-5; cdr3_aa: CASSRAGTLPDYEQYF; cdr3_nt: TGTGCCAGCAGCAGAGCCGGGACACTTCCGGACTACGAGCAGTACTTC
d_call: NA; clone_size: NA; j_call: TRBJ1-5; v_call: TRBV25-1; cdr3_aa: CASPNNQPQHF; cdr3_nt: TGTGCCAGCCCCAACAATCAGCCCCAGCATTTT
d_call: NA; clone_size: NA; j_call: TRBJ2-7; v_call: TRBV27; cdr3_aa: CASSPATGPYEQYF; cdr3_nt: TGTGCCAGCAGTCCTGCGACGGGTCCCTACGAGCAGTACTTC
d_call: TRBD2; clone_size: NA; j_call: TRBJ2-1; v_call: TRBV6-1; cdr3_aa: CASIEGLAETEQFF; cdr3_nt: TGTGCCAGCATCGAGGGACTAGCGGAGACTGAGCAGTTCTTC
d_call: TRBD2; clone_size: NA; j_call: TRBJ2-1; v_call: TRBV28; cdr3_aa: CASSLPSGRANEQFF; cdr3_nt: TGTGCCAGCAGTTTGCCTAGCGGGAGGGCCAATGAGCAGTTCTTC
d_call: NA; clone_size: once; j_call: TRBJ2-7; v_call: TRBV27; cdr3_aa: CATRGGGSYEQYF; cdr3_nt: TGTGCCACCAGGGGCGGGGGAAGCTACGAGCAGTACTTC
d_call: NA; clone_size: NA; j_call: TRBJ2-7; v_call: TRBV27; cdr3_aa: CASSPFTGSEQYF; cdr3_nt: TGTGCCAGCAGTCCTTTTACAGGGTCCGAGCAGTACTTC
d_call: NA; clone_size: NA; j_call: TRBJ2-3; v_call: TRBV2; cdr3_aa: CASSARASTDTQYF; cdr3_nt: TGTGCCAGCAGTGCCAGGGCTAGCACAGATACGCAGTATTTT
d_call: NA; clone_size: few; j_call: TRBJ1-1; v_call: TRBV5-1; cdr3_aa: CASSLAGNTEAFF; cdr3_nt: TGCGCCAGCAGCTTGGCCGGGAACACTGAAGCTTTCTTT
d_call: TRBD2; clone_size: few; j_call: TRBJ2-3; v_call: TRBV2; cdr3_aa: CASSAGTSGNTDTQYF; cdr3_nt: TGTGCCAGCAGTGCCGGGACTAGCGGGAACACAGATACGCAGTATTTT
d_call: NA; clone_size: NA; j_call: TRBJ2-2; v_call: TRBV5-1; cdr3_aa: CASSLTGANTGELFF; cdr3_nt: TGCGCCAGCAGCTTGACGGGGGCGAACACCGGGGAGCTGTTTTTT
d_call: NA; clone_size: NA; j_call: TRBJ2-2; v_call: TRBV5-1; cdr3_aa: CASSLGAGAGELFF; cdr3_nt: TGCGCCAGCAGCTTAGGTGCGGGCGCCGGGGAGCTGTTTTTT
d_call: NA; clone_size: NA; j_call: TRBJ1-5; v_call: TRBV6-1; cdr3_aa: CASLSLNQPQHF; cdr3_nt: TGTGCCAGCCTATCCCTGAATCAGCCCCAGCATTTT
d_call: TRBD1; clone_size: NA; j_call: TRBJ2-3; v_call: TRBV13; cdr3_aa: CASSPSGTVQQYF; cdr3_nt: TGTGCCAGCAGTCCTTCCGGGACAGTACAGCAGTATTTT
d_call: TRBD2; clone_size: few; j_call: TRBJ2-2; v_call: TRBV27; cdr3_aa: CASSSIAGEKSGELFF; cdr3_nt: TGTGCCAGCAGTTCGATAGCGGGAGAGAAAAGCGGGGAGCTGTTTTTT
d_call: NA; clone_size: NA; j_call: TRBJ2-2; v_call: TRBV11-2; cdr3_aa: CASSLVIGELFF; cdr3_nt: TGTGCCAGCAGCTTAGTTATCGGGGAGCTGTTTTTT
d_call: NA; clone_size: NA; j_call: TRBJ1-4; v_call: TRBV2; cdr3_aa: CASKKELATNEKLFF; cdr3_nt: TGTGCCAGTAAAAAGGAGCTTGCAACTAATGAAAAACTGTTTTTT